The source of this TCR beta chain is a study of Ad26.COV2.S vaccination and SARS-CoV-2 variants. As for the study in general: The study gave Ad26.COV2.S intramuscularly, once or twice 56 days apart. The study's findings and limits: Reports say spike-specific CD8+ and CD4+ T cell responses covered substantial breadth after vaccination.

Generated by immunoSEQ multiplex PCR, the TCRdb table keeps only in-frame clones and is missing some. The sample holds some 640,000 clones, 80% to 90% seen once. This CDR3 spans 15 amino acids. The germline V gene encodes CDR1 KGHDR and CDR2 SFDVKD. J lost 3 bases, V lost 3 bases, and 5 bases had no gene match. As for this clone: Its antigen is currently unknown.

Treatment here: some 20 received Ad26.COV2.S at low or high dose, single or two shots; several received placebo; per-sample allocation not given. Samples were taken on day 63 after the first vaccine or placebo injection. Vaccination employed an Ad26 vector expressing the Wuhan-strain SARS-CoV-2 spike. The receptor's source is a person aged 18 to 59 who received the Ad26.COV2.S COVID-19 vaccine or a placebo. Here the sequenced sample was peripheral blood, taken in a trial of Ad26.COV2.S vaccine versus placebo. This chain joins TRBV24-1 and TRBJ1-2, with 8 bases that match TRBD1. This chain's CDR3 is CATSDPTGADYGYTF. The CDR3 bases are TGTGCCACCAGTGATCCGACAGGGGCCGACTATGGCTACACCTTC.